The rows below give T cell receptor beta chains drawn from one sample of a study of CD8 T cells in ankylosing spondylitis. TCRdb analysed the 5' RACE reads with MiXCR anew, one entry per CDR3 protein. The table has under 250,000 distinct CDR3 sequences, 5.5% to 7.5% seen once; the top ten hold 12% to 15%. Sequencing input: blood, either unsorted or a sorted T cell fraction (not recorded which). These receptors were taken from a male donor with ankylosing spondylitis. Both conserved end residues are part of each CDR3. Clone sizes are given selectively: once, few, many, or a class where the clone is expanded.

abundance	v_gene	j_gene	CDR3aa
many	TRBV12-3/TRBV12-4	TRBJ2-7	CASRDGQGTYF
many	TRBV24-1	TRBJ2-2	CATSDARGYTGELFF
-	TRBV4-3	TRBJ2-2	CASSQGLAGGTGELFF
-	TRBV29-1	TRBJ2-7	CSVGDISYEQYF
many	TRBV6-6	TRBJ2-1	CASRGWTVGERPPRSPNNEQFF
many	TRBV6-1	TRBJ2-1	CASSALAESYNEQFF
-	TRBV25-1	TRBJ2-5	CASSVFRYQDTQYF
few	TRBV2	TRBJ2-5	CASSVSQETQYF
-	TRBV28	TRBJ1-5	CASSLSMGSGSQPQHF
few	TRBV5-6	TRBJ1-2	CASTVTRYYGYTF
many	TRBV10-3	TRBJ1-2	CAISGSNYGYTF
many	TRBV5-6	TRBJ1-1	CASSLDRRNTEAFF
-	TRBV29-1	TRBJ1-2	CSVKDGLNYGYTF
many	TRBV9	TRBJ1-2	CASSVTGYGYTF
few	TRBV10-3	TRBJ2-5	CAIKQGSQETQYF
many	TRBV20-1	TRBJ2-5	CSASPPQETQYF
many	TRBV12-3/TRBV12-4	TRBJ2-3	CASQEGREGPGTDTQYF
many	TRBV5-1	TRBJ2-1	CASRTSGLAGYSSYNEQFF
many	TRBV11-2	TRBJ2-3	CASSLGGTSTDTQYF
-	TRBV20-1	TRBJ1-1	CSARDPPGDWSEAFF
many	TRBV27	TRBJ2-2	CASSLSGVTRRGTRELFF
many	TRBV6-5	TRBJ2-1	CASSWTSGININEQFF
-	TRBV11-3	TRBJ2-2	CASSVVLNGGELFF
many	TRBV15	TRBJ1-1	CATSRDSAGTEAFF
few	TRBV18	TRBJ2-7	CASSPPTVGDSYEQYF
many	TRBV7-2	TRBJ2-1	CASSLGRQGASFF
few	TRBV20-1	TRBJ2-2	CSARQSSGANTGELFF
many	TRBV7-9	TRBJ2-1	CASSPGTSGTDRLFF
many	TRBV12-3/TRBV12-4	TRBJ2-2	CASSYGELFF
many	TRBV7-9	TRBJ1-1	CASSPGTGGLNTEAFF
-	TRBV7-9	TRBJ2-3	CASSPIGLAGWGF
many	TRBV9	TRBJ2-1	CASSVGRRGNEQFF
-	TRBV7-9	TRBJ2-1	CASSRPWGEQFF
many	TRBV20-1	TRBJ1-2	CSARGEGGYGYTF
many	TRBV7-9	TRBJ2-3	CASSFSMAGGPYTQYF
-	TRBV7-6	TRBJ2-1	CASSGRVGPYNEQFF
few	TRBV3-1	TRBJ1-1	CASSPQGGVNTEAFF
many	TRBV6-2/TRBV6-3	TRBJ2-7	CASSYSSGNYEQYF
many	TRBV27	TRBJ1-1	CASRQGGTEAFF
many	TRBV28	TRBJ1-1	CASSLTRTDTEAFF
-	TRBV27	TRBJ2-7	CASSLRMFYEQYF
few	TRBV20-1	TRBJ1-2	CSARVVTGGYTF
many	TRBV7-9	TRBJ1-1	CASSFSEGNTEAFF
many	TRBV10-2	TRBJ1-2	CATGFGTSVDGYTF
many	TRBV6-2/TRBV6-3	TRBJ1-4	CASSYPWEDGRGLFF
-	TRBV4-3	TRBJ1-1	CASSQYSGTSTEAFF
many	TRBV4-1	TRBJ2-1	CASSQDRSLYNEQFF
many	TRBV28	TRBJ1-3	CASSLGTLSSGNTIYF
many	TRBV7-9	TRBJ2-1	CAGNMQGYNEQFF
many	TRBV6-5	TRBJ2-1	CASSYSGGWGTNEQFF
many	TRBV12-3/TRBV12-4	TRBJ1-2	CASSPGLNYGYTF
-	TRBV10-3	TRBJ2-7	CAISGGMGGRSYEQYF
few	TRBV29-1	TRBJ1-1	CSVDVGWGLMNTEAFF
many	TRBV6-1	TRBJ1-5	CASSIGGVGNQPQHF